This TCR beta chain comes out of a study of T cell responses to AZD1222 COVID-19 vaccine. Clones were read by immunoSEQ multiplex PCR, and TCRdb kept only the in-frame ones, dropping some. The sample has about 130,000 clones; 80% to 90% are singletons. In the case of this clone: The antigen is not known.

Study outcomes and limitations: Nearly half of spike-specific TCRs reportedly go after variant regions that carry no mutations.

Source: peripheral blood, taken on day 0 of AZD1222 vaccination. This TCR was sampled from an adult in good health.

CDR3 bases: TGTGCCAGCAGCACGGGCGTGATGGGAGGGACAGATACGCAGTATTTT. Translated, it gives CASSTGVMGGTDTQYF. The chain has TRBV5-5 and TRBJ2-3, with 7 bases identical to TRBD2. Germline trimming cut 4 bases from V and 3 bases from J; bases unmatched to any gene: 11. The CDR3 is 16 residues long. Looked up from germline, CDR1 is SGHKS and CDR2 is YYEKEE (reference sequence).